Given below is one T cell receptor beta chain in context. This record belongs to a study of monozygotic twins with inflammatory bowel disease. Germline values: CDR1 SEHNR, CDR2 FQNEAQ (reference sequence). The CDR3 consists of 15 residues. TCRdb reprocessed the 5' RACE reads, with one entry per CDR3 protein and no DNA. Recorded for this sample: 440,000 or so distinct CDR3 sequences. This sequence was found in a human donor with ulcerative colitis or Crohn's disease, or a healthy co-twin of an affected twin (not recorded which). The chain carries TRBV7-9 and TRBJ1-3; TCRdb selects TRBD1, and the lack of DNA leaves this call unchecked. The source material was blood. CDR3 sequence: CASSSIGGVGNTIYF.